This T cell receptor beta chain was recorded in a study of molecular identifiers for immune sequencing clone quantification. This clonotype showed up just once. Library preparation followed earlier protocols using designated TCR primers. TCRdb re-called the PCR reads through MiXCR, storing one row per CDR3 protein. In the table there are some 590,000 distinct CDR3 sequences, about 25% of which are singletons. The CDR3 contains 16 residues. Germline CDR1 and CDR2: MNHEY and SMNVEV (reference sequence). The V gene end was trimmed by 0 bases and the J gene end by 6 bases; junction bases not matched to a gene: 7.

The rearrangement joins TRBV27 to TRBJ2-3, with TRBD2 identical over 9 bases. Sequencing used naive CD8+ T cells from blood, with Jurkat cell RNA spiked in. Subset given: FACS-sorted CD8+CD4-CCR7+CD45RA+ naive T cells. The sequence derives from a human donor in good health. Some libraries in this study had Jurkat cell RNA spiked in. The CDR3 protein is CASSLSLAGTGDTQYF. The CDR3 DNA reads TGTGCCAGCAGTTTATCGCTAGCGGGAACGGGGGATACGCAGTATTTT.